This T cell receptor (beta chain) was captured by sequencing in a study of OX40 agonist ivuxolimab in advanced cancers. Turning to the overall study: Ivuxolimab was a fully human IgG2 agonistic monoclonal antibody targeting the costimulatory receptor OX40 (CD134). Intravenous ivuxolimab was administered to patients every 2 weeks at six dose levels: 0.01, 0.1, 0.3, 1.5, 3 and 10 mg/kg. Of the approximately 53 patients in dose escalation, about 20 had hepatocellular carcinoma, some 15 had melanoma, 9 had renal cell carcinoma and 9 had head and neck cancer. The dose-escalation cohort was about 83% male with a mean age of 60 years, ranging from about 20 to 80. Patients were allowed to have had prior anti-PD-1, anti-PD-L1 or anti-CTLA-4 therapy, and 40% to 45% of the dose-escalation patients had previously received checkpoint inhibitors. Partial responses were achieved by three dose-escalation patients, of whom one had hepatocellular carcinoma and two had cutaneous melanoma. The point of sequencing TCRbeta in the periphery was to test whether ivuxolimab changed TCR sequence diversity and drove clonal T-cell expansion. The paper covers the monotherapy dose-escalation part of the phase I ivuxolimab trial, which included N of about 51 patients.

According to the germline V gene, CDR1 reads SQVTM and CDR2 reads ANQGSEA. Trimming costs V 4 bases and J 4 bases, and their ends lie 14 bases apart. Taken from cysteine to phenylalanine, the CDR3 has 14 residues. The DNA shown is the 42-base CDR3, in frame from base 1. The study at large found these results: The antigen specificity of the peripheral T cells that underwent clonal expansion was not determined. On average, CD8+ T cells showed more expanded clones than CD4+ T cells after ivuxolimab. Low levels of normalized T-cell clonal expansion were also seen in some patients who did not respond. At doses of 0.1 to 3.0 mg/kg, clonal expansion of both CD4+ and CD8+ T cells in blood was seen between baseline and week 6. In the 0.1-3.0 mg/kg groups, partial responders were among the patients with the lowest normalized peripheral clonal expansion, particularly in CD8+ T cells.

A word on this clone: The target of this receptor is not known. No base qualities exist here, and no much larger clone lies one base off it.

Patients with autoimmune disease history or receiving systemic immunosuppression were excluded from the trial. In every dose cohort, peripheral blood was drawn for TCR sequencing at baseline, cycle 4 day 1, and cycle 7 day 1. The samples were taken from a phase I, first-in-human, multicenter, open-label dose-escalation trial of ivuxolimab. The trial enrolled adults with locally advanced or metastatic head and neck squamous cell, hepatocellular, melanoma or renal cell carcinoma. Before TCR sequencing, CD4+ T cells and CD8+ T cells from peripheral blood were sorted into separate populations. Genomic DNA was extracted from sorted cells for sequencing of the TCRbeta CDR3 region. The immunoSEQ Assay was used for sequencing of TCRbeta CDR3 regions. Entries here come from immuneACCESS through TCRdb and include only in-frame sequences with V and J called. Some clones fail to appear in such tables; in the studies checked, an unresolved V gene covers under half of the shortfall, and the cause of the remainder is unknown. The sample includes about 69,000 clones, with roughly 90% observed a single time. Together, the top ten hold roughly a tenth of the sample.

The origin of this receptor is an adult with an advanced solid tumor such as melanoma, head and neck, liver or kidney cancer. Rearrangement joined TRBV29-1 to TRBJ2-1, and perhaps TRBD2 as D gene, on 6 matching bases. Specimen: CD4+ or CD8+ T cells sorted from blood, collected in a trial of the OX40 agonist ivuxolimab. The CDR3 in this case is CSVGRGSGYNEQFF. The nucleotide sequence is given as TGCAGCGTTGGGAGGGGCTCGGGATACAATGAGCAGTTCTTC.